The next 19 T cell receptor beta chains were all read from a single sample in a study of neurological immune-mediated disorders. This sample's time point: technical triplicate 2. TCRdb passed the 5' RACE reads through MiXCR, listing each CDR3 protein once. The table shows about 59,000 distinct CDR3 sequences, with approximately 25% occurring only once. The sample comprised PBMCs. These receptors all come from a man aged 55-75 years with HTLV-1-associated myelopathy (HAM/TSP).

Concerning this clonotype: Compared with germline, one end of the junction differs, possibly owing to a read error. V and J are TRBV28 and TRBJ2-7; 12 nucleotides agree with TRBD2. CDR1 is MDHEN, CDR2 SYDVKM, per germline. The CDR3 has 15 residues. This chain's CDR3 is CASSSLAGGVYDQYF. In DNA form, the CDR3 reads TGTGCCAGCAGTTCCCTAGCGGGAGGGGTTTACGATCAGTACTTC.

The chain combines TRBV7-3 with TRBJ2-2, with 13 bases identical to TRBD2. The trim removed 5 bases at V and 5 bases at J, leaving 5 bases unmatched. The CDR3 runs 16 residues. CDR1 and CDR2 from the germline V gene are SGHTA and FQGTGA. CDR3 in DNA: TGTGCCAGCAGCCCTGGGACTAGCGGGATTACCGGGGAGCTGTTTTTT. Translating gives CASSPGTSGITGELFF.

This clonotype occurred many times. The rearrangement joins TRBV7-8 to TRBJ2-2; D possibly corresponds to TRBD1 (5 bases). The V and J ends lost 4 bases and 7 bases respectively, with 10 bases between them. The CDR3 runs to 13 residues. Germline V gene lookup returns CDR1 SGHVS and CDR2 FQNEAQ. CDR3 in DNA: TGTGCCAGCAGCTCCAGGACACTCGGGGAGCTGTTTTTT. It is translated as CASSSRTLGELFF.

This clonotype was recorded many times. V usage is TRBV27 and J usage is TRBJ2-7; 8 bases are a match to TRBD2. CDR3 size: 14 residues. With 6 bases clipped from V and 0 bases from J, the junction kept 4 bases outside the gene matches. Germline V lookup: CDR1 MNHEY, CDR2 SMNVEV (reference sequence). The CDR3 spells CASSKTSASYEQYF. DNA of the CDR3: TGTGCCAGCAGCAAGACTAGCGCCTCCTACGAGCAGTACTTC.

The chain joins TRBV11-2 to TRBJ2-5; the D is unclear. The CDR3 extends over 13 amino acids. V lost 8 bases and J 2 bases, leaving 12 bases between the germline ends. Germline assignment: CDR1 SGHAT and CDR2 FQNNGV. CDR3 sequence: CASALGIQETQYF. The CDR3 nucleotides read TGTGCCAGCGCCCTTGGCATACAAGAGACCCAGTACTTC.

This clonotype occurred many times. The chain combines TRBV6-5 with TRBJ2-2; 12 bases are shared with TRBD2. Trimming at V came to 6 bases and at J to 5 bases, leaving 4 bases not matched to a gene. The CDR3 is 15 amino acids. Germline assignment: CDR1 MNHEY and CDR2 SVGAGI. CDR3 sequence (DNA): TGTGCCAGCAGCCCCGGGACTAGCGGGACCGGGGAGCTGTTTTTT. Encoded protein: CASSPGTSGTGELFF.

The rearrangement joins TRBV14 to TRBJ2-1; D not certain. The germline CDR1 and CDR2 sequences are SGHDN and FVKESK. The CDR3 sequence is 12 residues long. Trimming cost V 1 base and J 15 bases, with 13 bases left between them. CDR3 bases: TGTGCCAGCAGCCAAGGTCAGTCTACTCGGTTCTTC. This sequence encodes CASSQGQSTRFF.

This clonotype was recorded many times. The chain combines TRBV7-9 with TRBJ1-1, with unresolved D. V gave up 0 bases and J gave up 1 base, with 9 bases separating them. Germline V gene data show CDR1 as SEHNR and CDR2 as FQNEAQ (reference sequence). This CDR3 spans 15 amino acids. The CDR3 bases are TGTGCCAGCAGCTTAGCGCGGACGGAGAACACTGAAGCTTTCTTT. Protein product: CASSLARTENTEAFF.

V gene TRBV9 combines with J gene TRBJ2-7, with 12 bases aligning to TRBD2. Germline V gene lookup returns CDR1 SGDLS and CDR2 YYNGEE. Trimming cost V 5 bases and J 7 bases; bases outside gene matches: 1. There are 12 residues in the CDR3. The CDR3 loop reads CASRGLAGEQYF. The DNA of the CDR3 is TGTGCCAGCAGAGGACTAGCGGGGGAGCAGTACTTC.

In its sample, this clonotype was seen many times. The chain uses TRBV18 and TRBJ1-5; the match to TRBD1 covers 7 bases. The CDR3 has 15 amino acids. Per germline, CDR1 KGHSH and CDR2 LQKENI. After removal of 1 base from V and 4 bases from J, the junction contained 4 bases not matched to a gene. For the CDR3, the DNA is TGTGCCAGCTCACCACGGTCAGGGGGTAATCAGCCCCAGCATTTT. It translates to CASSPRSGGNQPQHF.

Many counts were recorded for this clonotype. This chain joins TRBV7-2 and TRBJ2-3; no clear D gene. The V end was cut by 0 bases, the J end by 0 bases, with 7 bases between. This CDR3 is built from 15 residues. The germline V gene encodes CDR1 SGHTA and CDR2 FQGNSA. The CDR3 DNA follows: TGTGCCAGCAGCTTAGCGGGTGCTAGCACAGATACGCAGTATTTT. Protein sequence: CASSLAGASTDTQYF.

This clonotype was counted ten times or more. This chain joins TRBV12-3 or TRBV12-4 and TRBJ1-2, with D tentatively TRBD1 (5 bases). This CDR3 has 14 amino acids. The V end was cut by 3 bases, the J end by 5 bases, with 13 bases between. The CDR3 protein is CASSFGGGVYGYTF. In nucleotides, the CDR3 is TGTGCCAGCAGTTTTGGGGGTGGGGTATATGGCTACACCTTC.

This clonotype was picked up many times. The chain has TRBV5-1 and TRBJ2-5; tentatively, D is TRBD2 (5 bases). Trimming cost V 5 bases and J 4 bases, with 6 bases left between them. Germline lookup yields CDR1 SGHRS and CDR2 YFSETQ. The CDR3 is 11 residues long. The CDR3 bases are TGCGCCAGCAGGCTAGCAGAGACCCAGTACTTC. Translated: CASRLAETQYF. Drawing the rest from reference TRBV5-1 and TRBJ2-5, the complete variable domain is KAGVTQTPRYLIKTRGQQVTLSCSPISGHRSVSWYQQTPGQGLQFLFEYFSETQRNKGNFPGRFSGRQFSNSRSEMNVSTLELGDSALYLCASRLAETQYFGPGTRLLVL.

This clonotype was recorded at least ten times. The rearrangement links TRBV24-1 to TRBJ2-1, with 9 bases aligning to TRBD1. CDR3 length: 17 amino acids. CDR1 and CDR2 from the germline V gene are KGHDR and SFDVKD. With V trimmed by 0 bases and J by 5 bases, 7 bases remained unmatched. The CDR3 DNA is TGTGCCACCAGTGATTTGGCCGGGACAGGGTTTAACAATGAGCAGTTCTTC. This sequence encodes CATSDLAGTGFNNEQFF.

This clonotype was counted at least ten times. The chain employs TRBV29-1 and TRBJ1-1, with TRBD1 as a possible D gene (6 bases). The CDR3 is 11 amino acids. Germline V gene sequence: CDR1 SQVTM, CDR2 ANQGSEA. V shed 5 bases and J shed 3 bases, with 7 bases lying between them. Here the CDR3 DNA reads TGCAGCGTTAGGGGGGACACTGAAGCTTTCTTT. Its translation is CSVRGDTEAFF.

In its sample, this clonotype was seen many times. This chain connects TRBV28 to TRBJ2-6; D possibly uses TRBD1 or TRBD2 (5 bases each). CDR3 length: 15 residues. The germline CDR1 and CDR2 sequences are MDHEN and SYDVKM. Trimming removed 6 bases from V and 3 bases from J, with 12 bases in between. The CDR3, as DNA: TGTGCCAGCAGGATGAGGGGTTATGGGGCCAACGTCCTGACTTTC. Translated, it gives CASRMRGYGANVLTF.

This clonotype was counted at least ten times. The chain joins TRBV20-1 to TRBJ1-2, with D unresolved. The V end lost 6 bases, the J end lost 1 base, and 21 bases lay between the germline ends. The length of the CDR3 is 16 residues. Germline CDR1 DFQATT, CDR2 SNEGSKA (reference sequence). Here the CDR3 reads CSAGRRGREVNYGYTF. The CDR3 nucleotides are TGCAGTGCAGGACGGCGGGGAAGGGAGGTTAACTATGGCTACACCTTC.

This clonotype was counted ten times or more. The V and J genes are TRBV2 and TRBJ2-3, with D possibly matching TRBD1 (6 bases). Trimming took 8 bases from V and 2 from J, leaving 17 bases between them. This CDR3 comprises 15 residues. The germline CDR1 and CDR2 sequences are SNHLY and FYNNEI. CDR3 sequence (DNA): TGTGCCAGCCAACGGTCCAGGACAGACACAGATACGCAGTATTTT. Encoded protein: CASQRSRTDTDTQYF. The full variable domain, completed using reference TRBV2 and TRBJ2-3, is EPEVTQTPSHQVTQMGQEVILRCVPISNHLYFYWYRQILGQKVEFLVSFYNNEISEKSEIFDDQFSVERPDGSNFTLKIRSTKLEDSAMYFCASQRSRTDTDTQYFGPGTRLTVL.

This clonotype appeared many times. The chain uses TRBV10-3 and TRBJ2-7, with 7 bases aligning to TRBD1. This CDR3 has 13 residues. After removal of 10 bases from V and 0 bases from J, the junction contained 6 bases not matched to a gene. Germline CDR1 reads ENHRY; CDR2 reads SYGVKD. CDR3 sequence reads: CATGTEGSYEQYF. As DNA, the CDR3 is TGTGCCACAGGGACAGAAGGCTCCTACGAGCAGTACTTC.